This TCR beta chain stems from a study of read filtering for tumor transcriptome and immune sequencing. At the level of the study: DNase treatment preceded whole-transcriptome library preparation. RNA-seq yielded only about 75 to 1273 TCR reads, IR-seq about 4 to 10.27 million. Study-level findings and limits: IR-seq captured clonotypes deeper and more reliably than RNA-seq.

Bone marrow was sampled from every patient at the time of active disease. From about 0.4 ug of RNA, a library with molecular barcoded alpha/delta and beta/gamma adaptors was made. Each CDR3 protein is one row after TCRdb ran MiXCR on the reads. The data hold over 50,000 distinct CDR3 sequences, with roughly 19% observed a single time. In the case of this clonotype: Its antigen is currently unknown.

The TCR was taken from a donor at least 40 years old with multiple myeloma. Material for sequencing was a population of CD138-negative cells sorted from bone marrow.

The DNA of the CDR3 is TGTGCCAGCAGCTTCCGGACAGGATCTTCCAACACCGGGGAGCTGTTTTTT. Its translation is CASSFRTGSSNTGELFF. The gene calls are TRBV7-3 and TRBJ2-2, with 7 nucleotides matching TRBD1. The CDR3 length is 17 residues. The germline gives CDR1 SGHTA, CDR2 FQGTGA. Germline trimming cut 3 bases from V and 2 bases from J; bases unmatched to any gene: 9. Based on the CDR3 plus reference TRBV7-3 and TRBJ2-2, the full variable domain is GAGVSQTPSNKVTEKGKYVELRCDPISGHTALYWYRQSLGQGPEFLIYFQGTGAADDSGLPNDRFFAVRPEGSVSTLKIQRTERGDSAVYLCASSFRTGSSNTGELFFGEGSRLTVL.